This TCR beta chain was sequenced for a study of CD8 T cells in Susac syndrome. Worth noting for this clonotype: No antigen is known for it.

Reverse transcription used roughly 0.45 to 1 ug RNA and random hexamers. TCRdb itself ran the immunoSEQ multiplex PCR reads through MiXCR, one entry per CDR3 protein. The table records some 250,000 distinct CDR3 sequences, 96% of them present only once. CDR3 length equals 12 residues. Germline CDR1 is DFQATT and CDR2 is SNEGSKA (reference sequence). V dropped 5 bases and J dropped 10 bases, with 15 bases sitting between them. Study results and limitations: Within Susac syndrome CD4+ T cell repertoires, clonal expansion was not evident.

Sequencing was done on a sample of CD4+ T cells from PBMCs. V usage is TRBV20-1 and J usage is TRBJ2-1, with D unresolved. This sequence was found in a human donor with Susac syndrome. The CDR3 sequence: CSAASSTREQFF. Written as DNA, the CDR3 is TGCAGTGCTGCCTCATCCACGCGGGAGCAGTTCTTC.